These 5 T cell receptor beta chains originate from one sample sequenced in a study of cytotoxic CD8 clonotypes in ibrutinib-treated CLL. Profiling relied on immunoSEQ multiplex PCR, and the TCRdb table lists in-frame clones only, not all of them. The repertoire holds 20,000 to 30,000 clones, about two thirds seen once, with approximately 50% in the top ten. This material consisted of PBMCs, taken at disease progression, from a patient treated with ibrutinib. These receptors came from a human donor with chronic lymphocytic leukemia.

Only a few counts were recorded for this clone. The CDR3 bases are TGTGCCAGCAGCCGTCAGGGAGTCAACACCATATATTTT. Protein sequence: CASSRQGVNTIYF. The rearrangement uses TRBV5-4 and TRBJ1-3; D possibly corresponds to TRBD1 (5 bases). V lost 4 bases and J lost 7, with 12 bases in between. Germline CDR1 and CDR2: SGHNT and YYREEE (reference sequence). The CDR3 is 13 amino acids.

This clone is labeled as large. The V and J genes are TRBV2 and TRBJ1-2; no firm D call. The germline V and J ends were trimmed by 3 bases and 5 bases, with 10 bases remaining between them. Germline V gene data show CDR1 as SNHLY and CDR2 as FYNNEI. This CDR3 has 13 residues. The CDR3: CASSEGPNYGYTF. For the CDR3, the DNA is TGTGCCAGCAGTGAGGGCCCAAATTATGGCTACACCTTC.

The chain has TRBV5-1 and TRBJ2-3; 13 bases align to TRBD2. The germline V gene encodes CDR1 SGHRS and CDR2 YFSETQ. The CDR3 loop spans 17 amino acids. Trimming removed 0 bases from V and 5 bases from J; junction bases left unmatched: 6. CDR3 DNA: TGCGCCAGCAGCTTGGGTTTGACTAGCGGGGGGAGAGATACGCAGTATTTT. Amino acids: CASSLGLTSGGRDTQYF. The complete variable domain, with remaining parts taken from reference TRBV5-1 and TRBJ2-3, reads KAGVTQTPRYLIKTRGQQVTLSCSPISGHRSVSWYQQTPGQGLQFLFEYFSETQRNKGNFPGRFSGRQFSNSRSEMNVSTLELGDSALYLCASSLGLTSGGRDTQYFGPGTRLTVL.

This chain connects TRBV4-1 to TRBJ2-4; 7 bases are shared with TRBD1. V lost 4 bases to trimming and J lost 6 bases; unmatched junction nucleotides: 3. This CDR3 has 13 amino acids. In germline, CDR1 is MGHRA, CDR2 YSYEKL. This CDR3 reads CASSLGTVNIQYF. The CDR3 DNA sequence: TGCGCCAGCAGCCTAGGGACAGTAAACATTCAGTACTTC.

This clone was seen a handful of times. This rearrangement joins TRBV11-1 to TRBJ1-5; D is undetermined. The CDR3 length is 13 residues. The V end was cut by 5 bases, the J end by 0 bases, with 5 bases between. The germline V gene encodes CDR1 SGHAT and CDR2 FQDESV (reference sequence). CDR3 protein: CASSPDSNQPQHF. The CDR3 DNA follows: TGTGCCAGCAGCCCTGATAGCAATCAGCCCCAGCATTTT.